The rows below give T cell receptor beta chains drawn from one sample of a study of blood T cell repertoires in COVID-19. Clones were read by immunoSEQ multiplex PCR, and TCRdb kept only the in-frame ones, dropping some. The sample yields about 160,000 clones, around 85% seen once. The sequenced sample was peripheral blood. The receptors originated from a man older than 75 with COVID-19, enrolled during active disease. CDR3s include the opening cysteine and the closing phenylalanine or tryptophan.

CASSYSGANEKLFF	TRBJ1-4	TRBV6-5
CAIRKTVSGNTIYF	TRBJ1-3	TRBV10-3
CASSSLQGALGEQYF	TRBJ2-7	TRBV27
CASSSGVGNTIYF	TRBJ1-3	TRBV11-3
CASTQTGGGLPLHF	TRBJ1-6	TRBV3-1/TRBV3-2
CASTSDRRETQYF	TRBJ2-5	TRBV5-1
CASSLSRANTDTQYF	TRBJ2-3	TRBV5-1
CASRGQEGGMNTEAFF	TRBJ1-1	TRBV19
CASSLGGGGQPQHF	TRBJ1-5	TRBV5-5
CASSLAGTGGDLEQYF	TRBJ2-7	TRBV7-2
CASSTTPGKGANTEAFF	TRBJ1-1	TRBV19
CASKPGGILTEAFF	TRBJ1-1	TRBV28
CASSSLAGGPDTQYF	TRBJ2-3	TRBV14
CASSSGTGNEKLFF	TRBJ1-4	TRBV5-1
CSGSRGPEETQYF	TRBJ2-5	TRBV20-1
CASSETSGNTIYF	TRBJ1-3	TRBV9
CASSTVDRPQHF	TRBJ1-5	TRBV19
CASSLFRQGRSNQPQHF	TRBJ1-5	TRBV5-6
CASSIRRDEAFF	TRBJ1-1	TRBV19
CAISAISGEAFF	TRBJ1-1	TRBV10-3